Following are 17 T cell receptor beta chains from one sample sequenced in a study of long-term antiretroviral therapy in people with HIV. The immunoSEQ assay was v3.0, run at survey level. Method: immunoSEQ multiplex PCR; TCRdb's copy keeps in-frame clones and lacks some. The sample lists about 39,000 clones, roughly nine tenths occurring once. The material sequenced was unsorted PBMCs, taken 1.2 years after starting antiretroviral therapy. The receptors stem from a woman between 50 and 59 years old with HIV.

V and J are TRBV5-1 and TRBJ2-2, with D unclear. CDR1 and CDR2 (germline): SGHRS, YFSETQ. The CDR3 consists of 15 residues. Between the trimmed V and J ends, which lost 4 bases and 2 bases, there was a span of 12 bases. CDR3 bases: TGCGCCAGCAGCGAGGACGGATTTAACACCGGGGAGCTGTTTTTT. Translating gives CASSEDGFNTGELFF.

This clone was seen just once. J is TRBJ2-1 and V is TRBV19; D call uncertain. V was pared by 3 bases and J by 8 bases, with 5 bases between. Germline V gene lookup returns CDR1 LNHDA and CDR2 SQIVND (reference sequence). The CDR3 extends over 11 amino acids. Here the CDR3 DNA reads TGTGCCAGTAGTATCTTCTATGAGCAGTTCTTC. It encodes CASSIFYEQFF.

V and J are TRBV5-8 and TRBJ2-3, with 12 bases that match TRBD2. Germline V gene lookup returns CDR1 SGHTS and CDR2 YDEGEE. The CDR3 has 14 residues. V gave up 7 bases and J gave up 8 bases; unmatched junction bases: 8. The CDR3 protein is CASRELAGGPTQYF. CDR3 DNA: TGTGCCAGCCGAGAACTAGCGGGGGGACCTACGCAGTATTTT.

The genes are TRBV30 and TRBJ1-5; no clear D. V dropped 2 bases and J dropped 7 bases, with 15 bases sitting between them. CDR3 size: 14 residues. CDR1 is GTSNPN, CDR2 SVGIG, per germline (reference sequence). The CDR3 reads CAWSFEGGRQPQHF. In DNA form, the CDR3 reads TGTGCCTGGAGTTTTGAGGGAGGGCGACAGCCCCAGCATTTT.

A single count supports this clone. V gene TRBV7-4 combines with J gene TRBJ1-5; D is ambiguous. The CDR3 loop spans 13 amino acids. Germline CDR1 SGHVT, CDR2 SQSDAQ. V shed 3 bases and J shed 0 bases, with 3 bases lying between them. The CDR3 nucleotides read TGTGCCAGCAGCTTGGTTAGCAATCAGCCCCAGCATTTT. This encodes CASSLVSNQPQHF.

This chain joins TRBV5-8 and TRBJ2-6; D is uncertain. Trimming took 1 base from V and 0 from J, leaving 20 bases between them. Germline V CDR1 and CDR2: SGHTS, YDEGEE. The CDR3 sequence is 20 residues long. The DNA of the CDR3 is TGTGCCAGCAGCTTGCTAACTGCTGGAAGTTTTCTCTCTGGGGCCAACGTCCTGACTTTC. Translating gives CASSLLTAGSFLSGANVLTF. The complete variable domain, with remaining parts taken from reference TRBV5-8 and TRBJ2-6, reads EAGVTQSPTHLIKTRGQQATLRCSPISGHTSVYWYQQALGLGLQFLLWYDEGEERNRGNFPPRFSGRQFPNYSSELNVNALELEDSALYLCASSLLTAGSFLSGANVLTFGAGSRLTVL.

The chain joins TRBV28 to TRBJ1-2; 7 positions match TRBD1. The CDR3 covers 13 residues. With 4 bases clipped from V and 8 bases from J, the junction kept 7 bases outside the gene matches. CDR1 and CDR2 (germline): MDHEN, SYDVKM. The chain's CDR3 is CASSSQQGGGYTF. The CDR3 coding sequence is TGTGCCAGCAGTTCTCAGCAGGGGGGGGGCTACACCTTC.

The sample holds a few counts of this clone. This chain uses TRBV4-3 with TRBJ1-6; tentative D call: TRBD1 (6 bases). This CDR3 contains 15 residues. CDR1 and CDR2 (germline): LGHNA, YSLEER. Trimming pared 0 bases from V and 9 bases from J, leaving 12 bases between. The CDR3 region has the DNA TGCGCCAGCAGCCAAGAAAGGGGGGTACTTTCACCCCTCCACTTT. This gives the protein CASSQERGVLSPLHF.

As for this clone: The germline gene is not matched at one end of the junction; a read error may be the cause. The rearrangement joins TRBV2 to TRBJ1-1; D call uncertain. Looked up from germline, CDR1 is SNHLY and CDR2 is FYNNEI. This CDR3 has 12 residues. The CDR3 nucleotides read TGTGCCAGCAGTGAATCCGGTTCAAGACAAATCTTT. This gives the protein CASSESGSRQIF.

This clone has just a few counts. The chain combines TRBV7-2 with TRBJ2-1, with 8 bases identical to TRBD2. Germline CDR1 reads SGHTA; CDR2 reads FQGNSA. There are 14 residues in the CDR3. The trim removed 4 bases at V and 9 bases at J, leaving 8 bases unmatched. The CDR3 DNA reads as TGTGCCAGCAGCTCTCGGGGGGGCCTGGGTGAGCAGTTCTTC. Amino acid sequence: CASSSRGGLGEQFF.

CDR3: CASSDPLGLWAEQYF. In DNA form, the CDR3 reads TGTGCCAGCAGTGACCCCCTTGGACTATGGGCCGAGCAGTACTTC. This chain uses TRBV6-4 with TRBJ2-7, with TRBD2 as a possible D gene (6 bases). The V gene lost 2 bases and the J gene lost 6 bases, with 17 bases spanning the gap. Germline CDR1 reads MRHNA; CDR2 reads SNTAGT. The CDR3 consists of 15 residues.

The V gene is TRBV5-4, the J gene TRBJ2-3; D may be TRBD1 (5 bases). Germline V lookup: CDR1 SGHNT, CDR2 YYREEE (reference sequence). V was clipped by 1 base and J by 3 bases, with 12 bases between them. The CDR3 runs to 15 residues. The CDR3 sequence: CASSLLRGATDTQYF. The CDR3 DNA reads TGTGCCAGCAGCTTGCTAAGGGGCGCGACAGATACGCAGTATTTT.

This chain links TRBV7-8 with TRBJ2-1, with D uncertain. There are 14 residues in the CDR3. The germline V and J ends were trimmed by 1 base and 4 bases, with 8 bases remaining between them. Germline V gene lookup returns CDR1 SGHVS and CDR2 FQNEAQ. CDR3 sequence reads: CASSLGQAYNEQFF. In DNA form, the CDR3 reads TGTGCCAGCAGCTTAGGGCAGGCTTACAATGAGCAGTTCTTC.

This chain uses TRBV6-5 with TRBJ2-3; weak D call: TRBD1 (6 bases). Trimming stripped 2 bases from V and 4 bases from J, with 10 bases between. CDR1 and CDR2 from the germline V gene are MNHEY and SVGAGI. This CDR3 region has 14 residues. CDR3 in amino acids: CASSYVQGADTQYF. CDR3 coding DNA: TGTGCCAGCAGTTACGTACAGGGCGCAGATACGCAGTATTTT.

The chain carries TRBV18 and TRBJ1-2, with a possible D match to TRBD1 (6 bases). V lost 2 bases and J lost 8, with 9 bases in between. CDR3 length: 12 residues. The germline gives CDR1 KGHSH, CDR2 LQKENI. DNA of the CDR3: TGTGCCAGCTCACCAAGGGGGGGCGGCTACACCTTC. Amino acids: CASSPRGGGYTF.

The CDR3 coding sequence is TGCGCCAGCAGCTTGAAGGGGCCAGACTCTGGAAACACCATATATTTT. Its translation is CASSLKGPDSGNTIYF. The chain recombines TRBV5-1 with TRBJ1-3, with D possibly matching TRBD1 (5 bases). The CDR3 spans 16 residues. Germline V gene sequence: CDR1 SGHRS, CDR2 YFSETQ. V lost 1 base to trimming and J lost 0 bases, with 11 bases between them.

This chain connects TRBV14 to TRBJ1-2; D gene unclear. CDR3 size: 12 residues. CDR1 is SGHDN, CDR2 FVKESK, per germline. Trimming removed 4 bases from V and 8 bases from J, with 11 bases in between. In DNA form, the CDR3 reads TGTGCCAGCAGCCGAGGGTTTTGGGGCTACACCTTC. Encoded protein: CASSRGFWGYTF.